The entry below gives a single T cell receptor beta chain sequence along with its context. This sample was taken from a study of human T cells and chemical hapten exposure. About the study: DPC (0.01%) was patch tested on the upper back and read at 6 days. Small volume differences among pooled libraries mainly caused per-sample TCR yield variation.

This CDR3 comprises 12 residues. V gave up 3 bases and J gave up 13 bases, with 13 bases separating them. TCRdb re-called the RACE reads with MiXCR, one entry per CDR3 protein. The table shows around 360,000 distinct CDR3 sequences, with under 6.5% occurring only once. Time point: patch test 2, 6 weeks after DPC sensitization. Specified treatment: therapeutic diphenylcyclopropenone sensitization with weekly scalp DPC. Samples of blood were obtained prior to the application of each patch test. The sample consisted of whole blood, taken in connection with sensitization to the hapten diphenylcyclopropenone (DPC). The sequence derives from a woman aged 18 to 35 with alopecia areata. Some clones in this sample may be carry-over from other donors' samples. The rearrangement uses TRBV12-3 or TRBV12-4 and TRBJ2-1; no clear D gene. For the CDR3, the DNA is TGTGCCAGCAGTTTCCCTCGTCGTTCTCAGTTCTTC. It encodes CASSFPRRSQFF.